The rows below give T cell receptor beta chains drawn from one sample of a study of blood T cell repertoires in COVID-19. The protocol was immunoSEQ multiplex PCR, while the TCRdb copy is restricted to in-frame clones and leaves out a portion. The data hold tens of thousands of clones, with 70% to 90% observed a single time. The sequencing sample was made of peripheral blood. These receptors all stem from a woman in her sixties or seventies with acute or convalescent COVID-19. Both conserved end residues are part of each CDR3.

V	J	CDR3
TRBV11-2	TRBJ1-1	CASSQAPIRINTEAFF
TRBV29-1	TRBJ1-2	CSVALNYGYTF
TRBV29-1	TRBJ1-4	CSATTGLTFATNEKLFF
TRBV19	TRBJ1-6	CASSIGSSYNSPLHF
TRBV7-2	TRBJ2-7	CASSLRGGLYEQYF
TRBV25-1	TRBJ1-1	CATSPFLTEAFF
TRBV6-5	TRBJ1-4	CASSYRRDRVNEKLFF
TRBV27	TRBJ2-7	CASSRTGAREQYF
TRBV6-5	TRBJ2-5	CASSLGLAGGQETQYF
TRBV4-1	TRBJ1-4	CASSQVYRGATNEKLFF
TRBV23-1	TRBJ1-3	CAREWEDSGNTIYF
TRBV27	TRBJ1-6	CASSLSLQNNSPLHF
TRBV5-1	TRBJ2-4	CASSLIRGQGTGQTKNIQYF
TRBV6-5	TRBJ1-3	CASSYSNGGSGNTIYF
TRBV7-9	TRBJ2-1	CASSPPGSSYNEQFF
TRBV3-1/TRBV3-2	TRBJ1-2	CASSDVSQGIYGYTF
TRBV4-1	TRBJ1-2	CASSQDLDRVGVANYGYTF
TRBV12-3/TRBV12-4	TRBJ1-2	CASSPDRNYGYTF
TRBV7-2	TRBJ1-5	CASSLFRQGGNQPQHF
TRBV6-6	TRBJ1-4	CASSYYRGLGEKLFF